These 13 T cell receptor beta chains originate from one sample sequenced in a study of human T cells and chemical hapten exposure. Each CDR3 protein gets one entry after TCRdb re-called the RACE reads with MiXCR. The repertoire holds 85,000 or so distinct CDR3 sequences, with about 10% as singletons. Documented time point: patch test 1, 2 weeks after DPC sensitization. The treatment is: therapeutic diphenylcyclopropenone sensitization with weekly scalp DPC. The specimen was whole blood, collected in connection with sensitization to the hapten diphenylcyclopropenone (DPC). All receptors derive from a woman between 50 and 59 years old with alopecia areata. Some clones in this sample may be carry-over from other donors' samples.

This clonotype has a handful of counts. The chain combines TRBV6-2 or TRBV6-3 with TRBJ2-3, with D possibly matching TRBD2 (6 bases). The V end lost 7 bases, the J end lost 1 base, and 9 bases lay between the germline ends. Germline V CDR1 and CDR2: MNHEY, SVGEGT. The length of the CDR3 is 13 residues. In DNA, the CDR3 is TGTGCCAGCATGCGCGGGGGCACAGATACGCAGTATTTT. It specifies CASMRGGTDTQYF.

The sample holds many counts of this clonotype. This chain links TRBV5-4 with TRBJ1-1; 7 bases agree with TRBD1. Germline lookup yields CDR1 SGHNT and CDR2 YYREEE (reference sequence). With 3 bases clipped from V and 4 bases from J, the junction kept 6 bases outside the gene matches. The CDR3 length is 14 residues. Here the CDR3 reads CASSYSGGSTEAFF. The CDR3 coding sequence is TGTGCCAGCAGCTACTCAGGGGGTAGCACTGAAGCTTTCTTT. The full variable domain, in which reference TRBV5-4 and TRBJ1-1 provide the parts outside the CDR3, is ETGVTQSPTHLIKTRGQQVTLRCSSQSGHNTVSWYQQALGQGPQFIFQYYREEENGRGNFPPRFSGLQFPNYSSELNVNALELDDSALYLCASSYSGGSTEAFFGQGTRLTVV.

The gene calls are TRBV29-1 and TRBJ2-7; D may be TRBD1 or TRBD2 (5 bases each). The V gene's germline CDR1 is SQVTM and CDR2 ANQGSEA. This CDR3 contains 13 residues. The ends were cut back, 7 bases at V and 1 base at J, with 14 bases in the middle. The CDR3 bases are TGCAGCGGCTGGGACGGTGAATCCTACGAGCAGTACTTC. This translates into CSGWDGESYEQYF.

V and J are TRBV13 and TRBJ1-1; no firm D call. Germline assignment: CDR1 PRHDT and CDR2 FYEKMQ (reference sequence). The CDR3 runs to 13 residues. The V gene lost 1 base and the J gene lost 6 bases, with 9 bases spanning the gap. The CDR3 here is CASSLDSLAEAFF. As DNA, the CDR3 is TGTGCCAGCAGCTTAGACAGTCTGGCTGAAGCTTTCTTT.

This clonotype was counted ten times or more. This chain uses TRBV30 with TRBJ2-7; either TRBD1 or TRBD2 may fit D (5 bases each). Germline V gives CDR1 GTSNPN, CDR2 SVGIG (reference sequence). V was shortened by 1 base and J by 4 bases, with 23 bases between the two germline ends. The CDR3 runs 17 residues. In nucleotides, the CDR3 is TGTGCCTGGAGTGAAGCAGGACCGGGACCCATTGGTTACGAGCAGTACTTC. Encoded protein: CAWSEAGPGPIGYEQYF.

The CDR3 loop is CASSTSQGPNYEQYF. CDR3 coding DNA: TGTGCCAGCAGCACATCCCAGGGGCCGAACTACGAGCAGTACTTC. The chain combines TRBV12-3 or TRBV12-4 with TRBJ2-7, with D possibly being TRBD1 (6 bases). The CDR3 sequence is 15 residues long. Trimming cost V 6 bases and J 3 bases, with 18 bases left between them.

The rearrangement links TRBV5-1 to TRBJ2-5; 8 positions match TRBD1. The CDR3 is 18 amino acids. Germline V gives CDR1 SGHRS, CDR2 YFSETQ. V gave up 0 bases and J gave up 5 bases; unmatched junction bases: 15. CDR3 protein: CASSLGPDRGAIFETQYF. The CDR3 DNA reads as TGCGCCAGCAGCTTGGGCCCCGACAGGGGAGCTATCTTCGAGACCCAGTACTTC.

The chain joins TRBV18 to TRBJ2-7; 7 positions agree with TRBD1. Per the germline V gene, CDR1 is KGHSH and CDR2 is LQKENI. The CDR3 is made up of 13 amino acids. Trimming at V came to 2 bases and at J to 7 bases, leaving 5 bases not matched to a gene. The CDR3 here is CASSPGGRGEQYF. CDR3 bases: TGTGCCAGCTCACCAGGGGGCAGGGGGGAGCAGTACTTC.

This clonotype was seen repeatedly, ten times or more. This chain uses TRBV11-3 with TRBJ1-4, with a weak D call TRBD1 (5 bases). Germline CDR1 reads SGHNT; CDR2 reads YENEEA. This CDR3 region has 13 residues. Here the CDR3 reads CAERGDFTEKLFF. The CDR3 nucleotides are TGTGCGGAACGGGGGGATTTTACTGAAAAACTGTTTTTT.

The chain joins TRBV12-3 or TRBV12-4 to TRBJ1-5, with D perhaps TRBD1 (6 bases). Trimming took 5 bases from V and 4 from J, leaving 12 bases between them. The CDR3 covers 14 residues. CDR3 region: CASSTQGRNQPQHF. The CDR3 DNA is TGTGCCAGCAGTACACAGGGAAGGAATCAGCCCCAGCATTTT.

The genes are TRBV20-1 and TRBJ2-7; no reliable D call. V lost 0 bases, J lost 4 bases, and 4 bases lay in between. Germline loops: CDR1 DFQATT, CDR2 SNEGSKA (reference sequence). This CDR3 is 11 amino acids long. The CDR3 nucleotides are TGCAGTGCTAGAGAACGGTACGAGCAGTACTTC. Translation: CSARERYEQYF.

This clonotype was found a few times. The chain combines TRBV28 with TRBJ1-5; 12 positions agree with TRBD1. With 6 bases clipped from V and 0 bases from J, the junction kept 9 bases outside the gene matches. The CDR3 contains 18 residues. Germline V gene data show CDR1 as MDHEN and CDR2 as SYDVKM. In nucleotides, the CDR3 is TGTGCCAGCAGCTCCGGGACAGGGGGCCTCTATAGCAATCAGCCCCAGCATTTT. Its translation: CASSSGTGGLYSNQPQHF.

In this sample, this clonotype turned up many times. This chain links TRBV18 with TRBJ2-5, with 10 bases aligning to TRBD1. This CDR3 region has 13 residues. Trimming cost V 8 bases and J 5 bases; bases outside gene matches: 5. CDR1 and CDR2 from the germline V gene are KGHSH and LQKENI. The CDR3 sequence is CASRPGQGETQYF. CDR3 bases: TGTGCCAGCCGACCGGGACAGGGGGAGACCCAGTACTTC.